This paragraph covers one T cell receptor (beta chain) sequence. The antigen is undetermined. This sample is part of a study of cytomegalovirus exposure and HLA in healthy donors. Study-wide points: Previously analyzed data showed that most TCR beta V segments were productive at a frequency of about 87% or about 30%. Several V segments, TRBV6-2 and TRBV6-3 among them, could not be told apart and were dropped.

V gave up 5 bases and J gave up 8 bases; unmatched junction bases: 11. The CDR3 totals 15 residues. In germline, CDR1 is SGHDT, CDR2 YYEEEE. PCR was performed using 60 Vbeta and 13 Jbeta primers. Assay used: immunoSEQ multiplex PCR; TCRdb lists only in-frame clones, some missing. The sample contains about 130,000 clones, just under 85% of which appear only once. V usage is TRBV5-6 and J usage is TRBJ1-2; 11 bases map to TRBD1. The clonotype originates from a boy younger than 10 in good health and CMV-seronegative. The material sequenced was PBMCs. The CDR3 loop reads CASRMDRGLKEGYTF. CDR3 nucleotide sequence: TGTGCCAGCAGAATGGACAGGGGGCTAAAGGAAGGCTACACCTTC. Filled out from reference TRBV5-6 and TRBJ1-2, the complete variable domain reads DAGVTQSPTHLIKTRGQQVTLRCSPKSGHDTVSWYQQALGQGPQFIFQYYEEEERQRGNFPDRFSGHQFPNYSSELNVNALLLGDSALYLCASRMDRGLKEGYTFGSGTRLTVV.